This TCR beta chain was sequenced for a study of cytomegalovirus exposure and HLA in healthy donors (dated by TCRdb to about 2017). Background on the whole study: An earlier analysis of roughly 610 of the donors reported 250 to 300 Gb of sequence data and roughly 120 million unique TCR beta sequences obtained from about 179 million T cells. Donor age, sex, ethnicity and CMV serostatus were collected together with the repertoire data. An early release covering some 640 HLA-typed donors comprised approximately 290 gigabases of sequencing data and approximately 80 million unique TCR sequences. Every discovery cohort repertoire had been produced on one sequencing platform. An earlier analysis of approximately 630 of the donors applied high-throughput TCR beta sequencing to assess whether each TCR beta V gene segment acted as functional or pseudogenic. A later genetic analysis used genome-wide SNP genotypes for about 65% of the roughly 700 donors, treating that subset as a discovery cohort. On average, about 240,000 unique TCR beta nucleotide sequences were sequenced per donor among a few hundred genotyped donors of the cohort, with approximately 18% of those sequences being non-productive. Roughly five DR-DQ haplotypes were treated as single units for association and clustering because of strong linkage in the cohort. The genetic ancestry cluster associated with self-reported Caucasian donors included roughly 84% of the roughly 400 genotyped donors. HLA typing covered class I and class II loci at four-digit resolution. A separate validation cohort of roughly 130 different subjects was used in addition to the approximately 700-subject first cohort. The T cell repertoires of roughly 660 subjects were profiled by immunosequencing and related to cytomegalovirus serostatus. High-throughput TCR immunosequencing, statistical association of individual TCRs with disease status, and machine learning were combined to predict cytomegalovirus infection status. A later analysis re-examined previously published TCR beta repertoires from more than 650 donors and added high-resolution HLA genotyping to investigate patterns of TCR occurrence. Typing coverage differed by locus: A, B, C, DRB1 and DQB1 were typed in roughly 620-630 donors, DQA1 in 500 to 550, DPA1 in 600 to 610, and DPB1 in 450 to 490. Rather than using new phenotypic data, the later analysis identified candidate immune exposures from TCR beta sequences and from how often those sequences occurred across donors. The study was designed to test whether signatures of past pathogen exposure could be identified by cataloging public T cell receptors. General findings and caveats noted by the study authors: V-gene and J-gene trimming of TCR beta chains was associated with a missense DCLRE1C variant in a later genetic analysis, and the association was replicated in an independent cohort. Because HLA typing was missing for some donors at each locus, association tests included only the typed subset. A few of the identified cytomegalovirus-associated TCR beta chains were confirmed in vitro to be specific for cytomegalovirus antigens. According to a later genetic analysis, donors in an Asian-associated ancestry cluster had fewer N-insertions in productive TCRs than the approximately 630-donor mean. The classifier was reported to diagnose cytomegalovirus status with high specificity and sensitivity in both the original and validation cohorts. An earlier analysis of around 540 of the donors showed that most TCR beta V segments appeared in productive rearrangements either about 90% or about 30% of the time, which broadly matched IMGT annotations. A group of highly shared sequence variants was considered likely to be a technical artifact of the sequencing pipeline. In a later analysis, most CMV-associated TCR beta chains were found to appear HLA-restricted, with HLA associations seemingly driven largely by CMV exposure. According to the authors, the approach could potentially be generalized to other disease states and immunological phenotypes. The presence/absence analyses assumed that sequencing depth was roughly uniform across donors, and that assumption may not be true. In a later analysis, some 17,000 TCR beta sequences were associated with specific HLA alleles at a false discovery rate of 0.05. A further reported finding was that TCR beta sequences accurately predicted the HLA-A and HLA-B alleles for most subjects in the first cohort. Linkage disequilibrium might explain the correlated functional status among segregating V segments, but an unknown experimental factor could not be ruled out. In a later analysis, HLA-associated TCR beta chains showed more clonal expansion and lower generation probabilities than non-associated chains that were equally common. Because the 87-base-pair reads could not distinguish some IMGT-functional V segments, including TRBV6-2 and TRBV6-3, those segments were excluded. Because counts were too low, approximately 18 rarely observed V segments, including chromosome 9 orphons, were excluded from the earlier analysis of around 640 of the donors. Most TCR sequences were seen in very few donors, while some public TCRs were found in many individuals. This cohort had only TCR beta chains sequenced, and the lack of alpha or paired-chain data limited which features could be detected. According to a later analysis, parvovirus B19, influenza, CMV and Epstein-Barr virus appeared linked to several top co-occurrence clusters. For the cohort, immune exposure information was limited to CMV serostatus. When HLA alleles, especially DR and DQ, strongly co-occurred, attributing TCR associations to individual alleles was difficult. In a later analysis, TCR association rates were found to vary across HLA loci, with the most associated TCRs seen for DRB1 alleles and the fewest for HLA-C alleles. The study listed around 160 TCR beta chains as associated with cytomegalovirus.

In total, 666 healthy bone marrow donors made up the cohort. All cohort members were sampled while nominally healthy, although unrecorded immune exposures were likely present. The donor was CMV seropositive and was included in the group of some 290 seropositive cohort members. Every donor gave a peripheral blood sample, and the peripheral blood mononuclear cells from that sample were used for TCR beta sequencing. The Qiagen DNeasy Blood Extraction Kit was used to extract genomic DNA from the blood cell samples. Concerning this clone itself: Its specific antigen is unknown. No base qualities exist here, and no much larger clone lies one base off it.

Preparation of the library involved the immunoSEQ multiplex PCR assay. A mixture of 60 forward primers for TCR Vbeta segments and 13 reverse primers for TCR Jbeta segments was used in the multiplex PCR. A multiplex PCR assay on genomic DNA amplified the CDR3 region of rearranged TCR beta genes. Amplified TCR beta libraries were sequenced as 87-base-pair reads on the Illumina HiSeq System. Regarding the original processing steps: Across the 700 or so repertoires, a later analysis counted approximately 75 million unique TCR beta chains, roughly 11 million of which were shared by at least two donors. To remove PCR and sequencing errors, raw reads were error-corrected and collapsed into unique sequences using a nearest-neighbor algorithm that merged closely related sequences. To assign V, D and J gene segments, CDR3 sequences were aligned to IMGT reference sequences. Each retained sequence needed at least a six-nucleotide match to both a V gene segment and a J gene segment. A rearrangement counted as productive if the CDR3 had no stop codons and remained in frame with V and J, and every other rearrangement counted as non-productive. Following IMGT convention, CDR3 was defined as the stretch from the second conserved V-encoded cysteine to the conserved J-encoded phenylalanine. In an earlier analysis of 500 to 650 of the donors, sequences lacking an unambiguous match to a single V gene segment were excluded. In an earlier analysis of around 590 of the donors, a V segment was called functional when productive rearrangements were above 56.7%, and segregating when the standard deviation between donors exceeded 5%. A statistical classification framework was built for diagnosing cytomegalovirus status from the catalog of TCR beta chain sequences. In a later analysis, TCR nucleotide sequences were compared against IMGT/GENE-DB human TR gene sequences so that V and J genes could be assigned. The TCRdist pipeline was used in a later analysis to assign CDR3 sequences and most-parsimonious VDJ recombination scenarios. In a later analysis, each TCR beta chain was defined by its CDR3 amino acid sequence together with its V-gene family, and reads lacking a unique V-gene family were excluded. As a way to deal with suspected cross-contamination and a sequencing artifact, a later analysis dropped 450 to 700 nucleotide sequences that were highly shared and had low generation probability. In a later analysis, a clonal expansion index for each public chain was calculated from normalized within-repertoire ranks of inferred template counts. Generation probabilities in a later analysis came from a VDJ recombination model fitted to out-of-frame rearrangements, and those results were checked against IGoR. A later analysis scored TCR-TCR, TCR-HLA and TCR-CMV co-occurrence with hypergeometric tests, applying a repertoire-size bias correction to TCR pairs. In a later analysis, false discovery rates were estimated by permuting HLA or CMV assignments 20 times. In a later analysis, co-occurring TCRs were grouped with DBSCAN, and TCRdist sequence similarity was added when clustering was performed within HLA-allele-positive subsets. Co-occurrence clustering excluded repertoires with fewer than 30,000 or more than 120,000 public chains, plus five with anomalous nucleotide sharing. Imported from immuneACCESS, the table was reduced by TCRdb to in-frame sequences with V and J called. These copies leave out some clones; in studies compared against another copy, an unresolved V gene accounts for under half, and the cause of the remainder is not known. The DNA gave D and trimming, while V, J and clone size come from that table. In all, the sample holds around 150,000 clones, and 85% of those were seen once. Of the sample, about 2% is held by the ten largest clones.

V lost 5 bases and J lost 2 bases; the stretch between them is 10 bases long. From the cysteine up to the phenylalanine, the CDR3 has a length of 14 residues. Only CDR3 DNA remains: 42 bases, in frame from the first base. The germline V gene (reference sequence) provides CDR1 LNHDA and CDR2 SQIVND. Sequencing used PBMCs. This receptor was identified in a man younger than 35 in good health and CMV-seropositive. This chain is built from TRBV19 and TRBJ1-5; tentative D gene TRBD1, with 5 bases matching. The nucleotide sequence reads as follows: TGTGCCAGTAGTGGGCAGGGTGGCAATCAGCCCCAGCATTTT. Its protein product is CASSGQGGNQPQHF.